This T cell receptor (beta chain) was captured by sequencing in a study of vaccination and CD4 T cells after COVID-19. About the study: With a range of 35 to 161, the median interval from diagnosis to drawing post-COVID samples was around 93 days.

This clonotype showed up just once. What it binds is not known. Notes on the study in general: The appearance of a median around 90% of reactive clones in convalescent patients occurred only post-vaccination.

The Oncomine TCR Beta short-read assay sequenced DNA from cultured CD4+ T cells. From CD4+ T cells that had been cultured, genomic DNA was extracted. From the PCR reads, TCRdb called clonotypes with MiXCR, one entry per CDR3 protein. The top ten hold about 35% of the sample, which has about 5,600 distinct CDR3 sequences, around 47% seen once. The CDR3 has 15 amino acids. V dropped 8 bases and J dropped 3 bases, with 16 bases sitting between them. CDR1 is MNHNS, CDR2 SASEGT, per germline. Specified treatment: approximately nine-day PBMC culture with coronavirus spike peptide pools or control peptides (ViraFEST assay). The unexposed donor gave CD4+ T cells before the COVID-19 pandemic (2011-2018). After 10 days of culture, CD4+ T cells were negatively selected.

The sample comprised CD4+ T cells from blood, cultured in vitro. The sequence was collected from a human donor in good health. This sequence joins TRBV6-1 and TRBJ2-2, with D possibly TRBD2 on 7 matching bases. The CDR3: CASSGRGRDTGELFF. CDR3 DNA sequence: TGTGCCAGCTCGGGGCGGGGGCGGGACACCGGGGAGCTGTTTTTT.